Listed below are T cell receptor beta chains from one sample, sequenced in a study of blood T cell repertoires in COVID-19. Sequencing used immunoSEQ multiplex PCR; TCRdb keeps in-frame clones, though not all of them. The sample gives roughly 150,000 clones, around 85% of which show up once; around 4.6% is in the top ten. Specimen: peripheral blood. These receptors came from a human donor in a cohort sampled during active COVID-19. Each CDR3 is given with its conserved first and last residue. The order of the fields is J gene, V gene, D gene, clone size, CDR3 protein, CDR3 DNA. D genes are given only for firm matches. The size entry is marked missing in some rows and otherwise reads once, few, many or a size class.

J gene: TRBJ1-2
V gene: TRBV10-3
D gene: .
clone size: .
CDR3 protein: CAIASDQGTGYTF
CDR3 DNA: TGTGCCATCGCATCAGATCAGGGAACTGGCTACACCTTC

J gene: TRBJ2-7
V gene: TRBV24-1
D gene: .
clone size: .
CDR3 protein: CATSDPRPGESYEQYF
CDR3 DNA: TGTGCCACCAGTGATCCGCGTCCGGGGGAATCCTACGAGCAGTACTTC

J gene: TRBJ1-2
V gene: TRBV5-1
D gene: TRBD1
clone size: few
CDR3 protein: CASSWTGTNYGYTF
CDR3 DNA: TGCGCCAGCAGCTGGACAGGCACTAACTATGGCTACACCTTC

J gene: TRBJ2-6
V gene: TRBV7-9
D gene: .
clone size: .
CDR3 protein: CASSLAGTSANVLTF
CDR3 DNA: TGTGCCAGCAGCTTAGCGGGGACAAGCGCCAACGTCCTGACTTTC

J gene: TRBJ1-6
V gene: TRBV6-6
D gene: TRBD1
clone size: few
CDR3 protein: CASSYDRDDSPLHF
CDR3 DNA: TGTGCCAGCAGTTACGACAGGGACGATTCACCCCTCCACTTT

J gene: TRBJ2-7
V gene: TRBV3-1/TRBV3-2
D gene: TRBD2
clone size: .
CDR3 protein: CASSQPGLAFEQYF
CDR3 DNA: TGTGCCAGCAGCCAACCGGGACTAGCGTTCGAGCAGTACTTC

J gene: TRBJ2-1
V gene: TRBV9
D gene: TRBD2
clone size: .
CDR3 protein: CASSARGGPYNEQFF
CDR3 DNA: TGTGCCAGCAGCGCGCGGGGGGGACCCTACAATGAGCAGTTCTTC

J gene: TRBJ2-7
V gene: TRBV7-2
D gene: TRBD2
clone size: .
CDR3 protein: CASSRTSGGSYEQYF
CDR3 DNA: TGTGCCAGCAGCAGGACTAGCGGGGGGTCCTACGAGCAGTACTTC

J gene: TRBJ1-2
V gene: TRBV12-5
D gene: TRBD1
clone size: .
CDR3 protein: CASGPGQPYGYTF
CDR3 DNA: TGTGCTAGTGGGCCGGGACAGCCCTATGGCTACACCTTC

J gene: TRBJ2-7
V gene: TRBV9
D gene: TRBD1
clone size: .
CDR3 protein: CASSFGQGASYEQYF
CDR3 DNA: TGTGCCAGCAGCTTCGGACAGGGGGCCTCCTACGAGCAGTACTTC

J gene: TRBJ1-1
V gene: TRBV15
D gene: .
clone size: .
CDR3 protein: CATSREFAGATEAFF
CDR3 DNA: TGTGCCACCAGCAGAGAATTTGCCGGAGCCACTGAAGCTTTCTTT

J gene: TRBJ1-1
V gene: TRBV3-1/TRBV3-2
D gene: .
clone size: .
CDR3 protein: CASSQDPGKNTEAFF
CDR3 DNA: TGTGCCAGCAGCCAAGATCCAGGGAAGAACACTGAAGCTTTCTTT

J gene: TRBJ1-2
V gene: TRBV24-1
D gene: .
clone size: .
CDR3 protein: CATSDPAGNYGYTF
CDR3 DNA: TGTGCCACCAGTGACCCCGCGGGGAACTATGGCTACACCTTC

J gene: TRBJ1-5
V gene: TRBV6-2/TRBV6-3
D gene: .
clone size: many
CDR3 protein: CASIPGRGPVQPQHF
CDR3 DNA: TGTGCCAGCATCCCTGGGAGGGGCCCTGTTCAGCCCCAGCATTTT

J gene: TRBJ2-4
V gene: TRBV14
D gene: .
clone size: .
CDR3 protein: CASSQGAGSIQYF
CDR3 DNA: TGTGCCAGCAGCCAAGGGGCTGGCAGCATTCAGTACTTC

J gene: TRBJ2-5
V gene: TRBV10-3
D gene: TRBD2
clone size: once
CDR3 protein: CAISRTSGGQETQYF
CDR3 DNA: TGTGCCATCAGTCGGACTAGCGGGGGCCAAGAGACCCAGTACTTC

J gene: TRBJ2-5
V gene: TRBV7-2
D gene: .
clone size: few
CDR3 protein: CASSRNRVSETQYF
CDR3 DNA: TGTGCCAGCAGCCGTAACAGGGTTAGTGAGACCCAGTACTTC

J gene: TRBJ1-2
V gene: TRBV18
D gene: .
clone size: .
CDR3 protein: CASSPAGWGYTF
CDR3 DNA: TGTGCCAGCTCACCGGCAGGTTGGGGCTACACCTTC

J gene: TRBJ2-6
V gene: TRBV13
D gene: .
clone size: .
CDR3 protein: CASSLRGRVGANVLTF
CDR3 DNA: TGTGCCAGCAGCTTAAGAGGCAGGGTTGGGGCCAACGTCCTGACTTTC

J gene: TRBJ2-3
V gene: TRBV7-8
D gene: .
clone size: .
CDR3 protein: CASSLTRERAPQYF
CDR3 DNA: TGTGCCAGCAGCCTTACTAGGGAGAGGGCCCCGCAGTATTTT

J gene: TRBJ2-1
V gene: TRBV6-1
D gene: TRBD2
clone size: .
CDR3 protein: CASSERALAGGFNEQFF
CDR3 DNA: TGTGCCAGCAGTGAACGTGCTCTAGCGGGGGGTTTCAATGAGCAGTTCTTC

J gene: TRBJ2-3
V gene: TRBV18
D gene: TRBD2
clone size: .
CDR3 protein: CASSPGLAGGLADTQYF
CDR3 DNA: TGTGCCAGCTCACCAGGGCTGGCGGGGGGGCTCGCAGATACGCAGTATTTT

J gene: TRBJ2-6
V gene: TRBV5-1
D gene: .
clone size: .
CDR3 protein: CASSFRVLISGANVLTF
CDR3 DNA: TGCGCCAGCAGCTTCAGGGTATTAATCTCTGGGGCCAACGTCCTGACTTTC

J gene: TRBJ1-3
V gene: TRBV30
D gene: .
clone size: .
CDR3 protein: CAWSDAVEEGLSGNTIYF
CDR3 DNA: TGTGCCTGGAGTGACGCCGTGGAGGAGGGACTCTCTGGAAACACCATATATTTT

J gene: TRBJ1-2
V gene: TRBV6-6
D gene: .
clone size: .
CDR3 protein: CASSLGLLNYGYTF
CDR3 DNA: TGTGCCAGCTCATTGGGACTCCTAAACTATGGCTACACCTTC

J gene: TRBJ1-6
V gene: TRBV27
D gene: .
clone size: .
CDR3 protein: CASSSDLQGWGSPLHF
CDR3 DNA: TGTGCCAGCAGTTCCGACCTACAGGGTTGGGGGTCACCCCTCCACTTT

J gene: TRBJ2-2
V gene: TRBV6-2/TRBV6-3
D gene: TRBD2
clone size: once
CDR3 protein: CASSKRTSGNYDTGELFF
CDR3 DNA: TGTGCCAGCAGTAAAAGGACTAGCGGGAATTACGACACCGGGGAGCTGTTTTTT

J gene: TRBJ1-2
V gene: TRBV2
D gene: .
clone size: .
CDR3 protein: CASSAFGRGAAGDGYTF
CDR3 DNA: TGTGCCAGCAGCGCTTTTGGACGAGGTGCGGCAGGGGATGGCTACACCTTC

J gene: TRBJ1-1
V gene: TRBV18
D gene: TRBD1
clone size: .
CDR3 protein: CASSPQTGGTEAFF
CDR3 DNA: TGTGCCAGCTCACCCCAAACAGGGGGCACTGAAGCTTTCTTT

J gene: TRBJ2-1
V gene: TRBV11-3
D gene: TRBD2
clone size: once
CDR3 protein: CASNPGGTSNNEQFF
CDR3 DNA: TGTGCCAGCAACCCGGGGGGGACTAGCAACAATGAGCAGTTCTTC

J gene: TRBJ2-2
V gene: TRBV27
D gene: .
clone size: medium-sized
CDR3 protein: CASSLSGHNTGELFF
CDR3 DNA: TGTGCCAGCAGTTTATCTGGGCATAACACCGGGGAGCTGTTTTTT

J gene: TRBJ1-1
V gene: TRBV10-3
D gene: TRBD1
clone size: .
CDR3 protein: CAMTGGDMNTEAFF
CDR3 DNA: TGTGCCATGACAGGGGGTGACATGAACACTGAAGCTTTCTTT

J gene: TRBJ1-1
V gene: TRBV6-5
D gene: .
clone size: .
CDR3 protein: CASSYDTGTEAFF
CDR3 DNA: TGTGCCAGCAGTTACGATACGGGCACTGAAGCTTTCTTT

J gene: TRBJ2-4
V gene: TRBV6-2/TRBV6-3
D gene: .
clone size: few
CDR3 protein: CASSYHGGDLAKNIQYF
CDR3 DNA: TGTGCCAGCAGTTACCATGGCGGGGACCTAGCCAAAAACATTCAGTACTTC

J gene: TRBJ2-5
V gene: TRBV5-5
D gene: TRBD2
clone size: .
CDR3 protein: CASSSSTSEETQYF
CDR3 DNA: TGTGCCAGCAGCTCTTCGACTAGCGAAGAGACCCAGTACTTC

J gene: TRBJ2-7
V gene: TRBV5-4
D gene: .
clone size: .
CDR3 protein: CASSRSSDYEQYF
CDR3 DNA: TGTGCCAGCAGCCGATCCTCAGACTACGAGCAGTACTTC

J gene: TRBJ1-2
V gene: TRBV4-3
D gene: TRBD1
clone size: .
CDR3 protein: CASSPRGQGGHGYTF
CDR3 DNA: TGCGCCAGCAGCCCCCGGGGACAGGGGGGGCATGGCTACACCTTC